This entry lists 18 T cell receptor beta chains sequenced from one sample in a study of blood T cell repertoires in COVID-19. Profiled with immunoSEQ multiplex PCR; TCRdb holds only in-frame clones, not every one. This table has 200,000 to 250,000 clones, about 90% appearing once. Sequenced input: PBMCs or T cells enriched from blood (not recorded which). All receptors come from a woman in her 30s who had been exposed to COVID-19.

The chain links TRBV18 to TRBJ2-3, with TRBD1 matching 9 bases. CDR3 length: 15 residues. V shed 6 bases, J shed 2 bases, and the junction held 6 bases outside the gene matches. Germline loops: CDR1 KGHSH, CDR2 LQKENI. The CDR3 nucleotides read TGTGCCAGCTCCCCCGGACAGGGGCACACAGATACGCAGTATTTT. Its translation is CASSPGQGHTDTQYF. The full variable domain, with the rest looked up from reference TRBV18 and TRBJ2-3, is NAGVMQNPRHLVRRRGQEARLRCSPMKGHSHVYWYRQLPEEGLKFMVYLQKENIIDESGMPKERFSAEFPKEGPSILRIQQVVRGDSAAYFCASSPGQGHTDTQYFGPGTRLTVL.

The J gene is TRBJ1-3, the V gene TRBV30; 9 bases map to TRBD1. The CDR3 covers 14 residues. CDR1 GTSNPN and CDR2 SVGIG come from the germline V gene (reference sequence). Unmatched junction bases numbered 4, after V lost 3 bases and J lost 4 bases. The CDR3 nucleotides are TGTGCCTGGAGGAAAACAGGGGGCGGAAACACCATATATTTT. As protein: CAWRKTGGGNTIYF.

This clone has a single count. The rearrangement uses TRBV9 and TRBJ2-2; tentative D call: TRBD1 (7 bases). This CDR3 is built from 16 residues. Germline V gene data show CDR1 as SGDLS and CDR2 as YYNGEE. V was clipped by 0 bases and J by 4 bases, with 13 bases between them. This CDR3 reads CASSVGSGGGTGELFF. In DNA, the CDR3 is TGTGCCAGCAGCGTAGGGTCAGGGGGAGGCACCGGGGAGCTGTTTTTT.

This chain connects TRBV18 to TRBJ2-7; 7 bases map to TRBD1. The CDR3 loop spans 12 amino acids. The germline V gene encodes CDR1 KGHSH and CDR2 LQKENI. J lost 7 bases, V lost 5 bases, and 5 bases had no gene match. CDR3 sequence reads: CASSDRVGEQYF. The DNA for the CDR3 is TGTGCCAGCTCAGACAGGGTCGGGGAGCAGTACTTC.

The chain carries TRBV29-1 and TRBJ2-3, with 11 positions matching TRBD2. The CDR3 has 15 residues. Germline CDR1 is SQVTM and CDR2 is ANQGSEA. Trimming removed 6 bases from V and 3 bases from J; junction bases left unmatched: 8. The CDR3 spells CSVFKLAGGTDTQYF. DNA for the CDR3: TGCAGCGTCTTTAAGCTAGCGGGAGGAACAGATACGCAGTATTTT.

In this sample, this clone turned up once. This sequence joins TRBV7-9 and TRBJ2-7; D ambiguous. Germline V CDR1 and CDR2: SEHNR, FQNEAQ (reference sequence). The V gene lost 6 bases and the J gene lost 6 bases, with 12 bases spanning the gap. This CDR3 spans 12 amino acids. The CDR3, as DNA: TGTGCCAGCAGTTCTCCAGGATCCGAGCAGTACTTC. Residues: CASSSPGSEQYF.

V is TRBV24-1 and J is TRBJ1-2; 9 bases agree with TRBD1. CDR3 length: 13 residues. V lost 4 bases and J lost 7; bases outside the gene matches: 3. CDR1 and CDR2 from the germline V gene are KGHDR and SFDVKD. CDR3 sequence (DNA): TGTGCCACCAGTGACAGGACAGGGGCTGGCTACACCTTC. Protein sequence: CATSDRTGAGYTF.

CDR3 sequence reads: CASSRLGQMNTEAFF. The CDR3 nucleotides are TGTGCCAGCAGCCGACTGGGACAGATGAACACTGAAGCTTTCTTT. This chain uses TRBV5-4 with TRBJ1-1; 7 positions match TRBD1. The germline gives CDR1 SGHNT, CDR2 YYREEE (reference sequence). Trimming at V came to 4 bases and at J to 0 bases, leaving 6 bases not matched to a gene. The CDR3 extends over 15 amino acids.

The rearrangement links TRBV7-9 to TRBJ1-1, with TRBD1 identical over 8 bases. The germline CDR1 and CDR2 sequences are SEHNR and FQNEAQ (reference sequence). This CDR3 is 16 amino acids long. The J segment lost 3 bases and the V segment lost 5 bases, leaving 11 bases of the junction unmatched. CDR3 DNA sequence: TGTGCCAGCAGCGATGGCCCCTCGACAGGGGACACTGAAGCTTTCTTT. Its protein is CASSDGPSTGDTEAFF.

The sample holds a few counts of this clone. The rearrangement links TRBV30 to TRBJ2-3; possible D gene TRBD2, 6 bases. Germline loops: CDR1 GTSNPN, CDR2 SVGIG (reference sequence). This CDR3 is built from 16 residues. V was clipped by 5 bases and J by 2 bases, with 20 bases between them. The DNA for the CDR3 is TGTGCCTGGTCCCGCAGCGGGCGCGGATTCACAGATACGCAGTATTTT. This translates into CAWSRSGRGFTDTQYF.

The V and J genes are TRBV4-1 and TRBJ2-5, with 8 bases identical to TRBD1. Per the germline V gene, CDR1 is MGHRA and CDR2 is YSYEKL. Losses at the gene ends were 3 bases for V and 4 bases for J; bases not matched to a gene: 13. The CDR3 is 17 amino acids. This CDR3 is CASSQDRQGALRETQYF. The CDR3 DNA is TGCGCCAGCAGCCAGGACAGGCAGGGGGCTTTGAGAGAGACCCAGTACTTC.

V and J are TRBV20-1 and TRBJ2-7, with 9 bases matching TRBD2. The germline V gene has CDR1 DFQATT and CDR2 SNEGSKA (reference sequence). The V segment lost 3 bases and the J segment 3 bases; nucleotides outside the gene matches: 6. This CDR3 contains 14 residues. CDR3 nucleotide sequence: TGCAGTGCTAGTTCGTCTAGCGGGAACTACGAGCAGTACTTC. Amino acids: CSASSSSGNYEQYF.

This clone was counted between two and nine times. The chain joins TRBV21-1 to TRBJ1-2. TRBV21-1 is described as a pseudogene. There are 17 residues in the CDR3. CDR3 sequence reads: CASSKGGQPLYNYGYTF. As DNA, the CDR3 is TGTGCCAGCAGCAAGGGAGGCCAACCACTTTATAACTATGGCTACACCTTC.

The chain uses TRBV5-1 and TRBJ1-1, with a possible D match to TRBD1 (5 bases). The germline gives CDR1 SGHRS, CDR2 YFSETQ. Trimming shortened V by 9 bases and J by 3 bases, and 15 bases separated the two germline ends. This CDR3 contains 13 residues. The CDR3 DNA follows: TGCGCCACTAGGGGACTTTCTGACACTGAAGCTTTCTTT. This codes for CATRGLSDTEAFF. The full variable domain, completed using reference TRBV5-1 and TRBJ1-1, is KAGVTQTPRYLIKTRGQQVTLSCSPISGHRSVSWYQQTPGQGLQFLFEYFSETQRNKGNFPGRFSGRQFSNSRSEMNVSTLELGDSALYLCATRGLSDTEAFFGQGTRLTVV.

The V call is TRBV24-1, the J call TRBJ1-1; 10 positions match TRBD1. The CDR3 has 14 residues. Germline trimming cut 7 bases from V and 1 base from J; bases unmatched to any gene: 2. Germline V gene data show CDR1 as KGHDR and CDR2 as SFDVKD. CDR3 DNA sequence: TGTGCCACCAGAGGGACAGGGGCGAACACTGAAGCTTTCTTT. Translating it yields CATRGTGANTEAFF.

The chain joins TRBV7-9 to TRBJ1-2, with 10 bases identical to TRBD1. V lost 5 bases and J lost 7; bases outside the gene matches: 10. The CDR3 is 15 amino acids. CDR1 is SEHNR, CDR2 FQNEAQ, per germline (reference sequence). This CDR3 reads CASSATGDRGLGYTF. The CDR3 coding sequence is TGTGCCAGCAGCGCCACCGGCGACAGGGGGCTTGGCTACACCTTC.

The chain couples TRBV6-5 to TRBJ2-1, with 7 bases identical to TRBD2. The length of the CDR3 is 15 residues. Trimming took 5 bases from V and 1 from J; bases not matched to a gene: 5. Germline V gene sequence: CDR1 MNHEY, CDR2 SVGAGI. This CDR3 is CASSTSVGSYNEQFF. For the CDR3, the DNA is TGTGCCAGCAGTACTAGCGTCGGTTCCTACAATGAGCAGTTCTTC.

The chain has TRBV19 and TRBJ2-3; perhaps TRBD2 as D (5 bases). The CDR3 runs to 15 residues. Germline V lookup: CDR1 LNHDA, CDR2 SQIVND (reference sequence). V was shortened by 3 bases and J by 2 bases, with 12 bases between the two germline ends. The CDR3 protein is CASSMSRAVTDTQYF. CDR3 bases: TGTGCCAGTAGTATGTCGCGGGCAGTCACAGATACGCAGTATTTT. The whole variable domain, filled in from reference TRBV19 and TRBJ2-3, reads DGGITQSPKYLFRKEGQNVTLSCEQNLNHDAMYWYRQDPGQGLRLIYYSQIVNDFQKGDIAEGYSVSREKKESFPLTVTSAQKNPTAFYLCASSMSRAVTDTQYFGPGTRLTVL.